Listed here is a single T cell receptor (beta chain). The target antigen is unknown. This record belongs to a study of CD8 T cells in ankylosing spondylitis. TCRdb redid the calling of the 5' RACE reads with MiXCR, one entry per CDR3 protein. The table lists a few hundred thousand distinct CDR3 sequences, 7% to 9% of them singletons. The CDR3 contains 16 residues. CDR1 LNHDA and CDR2 SQIVND come from the germline V gene (reference sequence). V was cut by 4 bases and J by 4 bases, with 17 bases left in between. Regarding the study as a whole: There was a TCR beta motif, made of roughly eight highly homologous variants, that appeared characteristic of ankylosing spondylitis blood.

The sequence was collected from a male donor with ankylosing spondylitis. Specimen: blood, either unsorted or a sorted T cell fraction (not recorded which). The V gene is TRBV19, the J gene TRBJ2-1; D unresolved. The CDR3 DNA sequence: TGTGCCAGTAGTAATCTAGGGCCCAGTCGGTACAATGAGCAGTTCTTC. Protein product: CASSNLGPSRYNEQFF.